The entry that follows covers one TCR beta chain sequence. The antigen is undetermined. The data derive from a study of OX40 agonist ivuxolimab in advanced cancers. Across the study: Among those enrolled, mean age was roughly 55 years (range roughly 20 to 85) and about 79% were male.

Measured with immunoSEQ multiplex PCR; TCRdb has only the in-frame clones, and not every one. The table shows 60,000 to 100,000 clones, with 94% occurring only once. The study sampled blood at baseline, cycle 4 day 1, and cycle 7 day 1. Findings of the study overall: Some nonresponders also had low normalized T-cell clonal expansion.

The V gene end was trimmed by 2 bases and the J gene end by 2 bases; junction bases not matched to a gene: 6. The CDR3 covers 15 residues. Germline V gene data show CDR1 as SGDLS and CDR2 as YYNGEE. The J gene is TRBJ2-5, the V gene TRBV9; 7 bases are a match to TRBD1. The receptor's source is an adult with an advanced solid tumor such as melanoma, head and neck, liver or kidney cancer. Sequencing used CD4+ or CD8+ T cells sorted from blood, obtained in a trial of the OX40 agonist ivuxolimab. Written as DNA, the CDR3 is TGTGCCAGCAGCGTCCTGGACAGGACGCAAGAGACCCAGTACTTC. Translation gives CASSVLDRTQETQYF.